This TCR beta chain was sequenced during a study of blood T cell repertoires in COVID-19. Study in general: The cDNA or gDNA used as material had been derived from T cells, B-cell-depleted T cells, or PBMCs.

This clone showed up just once. Seattle's enrolled individuals joined amid active infection and were then monitored longitudinally. Here immunoSEQ multiplex PCR was the method, and the copy in TCRdb shows in-frame clones only, minus some. The sample shows roughly 570,000 clones, roughly 89% of them seen only once. Per germline, CDR1 SGHAT and CDR2 FQNNGV. Trimming at V came to 1 base and at J to 3 bases, leaving 4 bases not matched to a gene. The CDR3 has 15 residues. This sequence was found in a woman aged 45-59 years with COVID-19, enrolled during active disease. The sample consisted of peripheral blood. The chain recombines TRBV11-2 with TRBJ2-7, with TRBD1 identical over 9 bases. The CDR3 DNA sequence: TGTGCCAGCAGCTTAGGGGGGACAGGGCTCTACGAGCAGTACTTC. Protein: CASSLGGTGLYEQYF.